The entry that follows covers one T cell receptor beta chain sequence. This sample was included in a study of shared clonotypes between healthy human individuals. Produced via immunoSEQ multiplex PCR; TCRdb's table is partial and in-frame only. The table has about 2.3 million clones, 93% seen once. After removal of 5 bases from V and 6 bases from J, the junction contained 5 bases not matched to a gene. The CDR3 spans 13 residues. CDR1 SSHAT and CDR2 FNYEAQ come from the germline V gene (reference sequence). The receptor comes from a young man in good health. Some clones in this sample may be carry-over from other donors' samples. The rearrangement joins TRBV7-7 to TRBJ2-7; TRBD1 agrees at 9 bases. What was sequenced was naive CD4+ T cells from PBMCs. Specified subset: CD45RA+ positively selected. CDR3 bases: TGTGCCAGCAGCCCCGACAGGGGGGGCGAGCAGTACTTC. Its translation is CASSPDRGGEQYF.